Below, 3 T cell receptor beta chains from the same sample are listed, as sequenced in a study of OX40 agonist ivuxolimab in advanced cancers. Clones were read by immunoSEQ multiplex PCR, and TCRdb kept only the in-frame ones, dropping some. The data show tens of thousands of clones, roughly nine tenths seen once. Sequencing was performed on CD4+ or CD8+ T cells sorted from blood, taken in a trial of the OX40 agonist ivuxolimab. The receptors were sampled from an adult with an advanced solid tumor such as melanoma, head and neck, liver or kidney cancer.

The chain links TRBV29-1 to TRBJ1-2, with TRBD1 identical over 9 bases. This CDR3 has 13 amino acids. Germline CDR1 SQVTM, CDR2 ANQGSEA. J lost 6 bases, V lost 7 bases, and 9 bases had no gene match. The CDR3 loop is CSAWGQGGHGYTF. CDR3 bases: TGCAGCGCTTGGGGACAGGGAGGTCATGGCTACACCTTC.

V gene TRBV28 combines with J gene TRBJ1-5; D perhaps matches TRBD1 (5 bases). From germline, CDR1 is MDHEN and CDR2 SYDVKM. The CDR3 runs to 15 residues. V lost 2 bases and J lost 1, with 9 bases in between. DNA of the CDR3: TGTGCCAGCAGTTTAGGGGGACTAAGCAATCAGCCCCAGCATTTT. It specifies CASSLGGLSNQPQHF.

The chain combines TRBV5-6 with TRBJ2-7, with 7 bases fitting TRBD1. The germline V gene encodes CDR1 SGHDT and CDR2 YYEEEE. Unmatched junction bases numbered 10, after V lost 5 bases and J lost 5 bases. The CDR3 consists of 14 residues. CDR3 DNA sequence: TGTGCCAGCAGTGGGGACAGAGGGGTCCACGAGCAGTACTTC. It codes for CASSGDRGVHEQYF.